This T cell receptor beta chain was documented in a study of T cells after yellow fever vaccination (dated by TCRdb to the late 2010s). With respect to the entire study: The SMART-Seq v4 Ultra Low Input RNA kit was used to prepare libraries from fractions with low cell numbers. To follow T-cell clones before and after primary and booster YFV17D yellow fever vaccination, bulk TCR alpha and beta repertoires were sequenced over time. Two healthy male donors, one aged 18 to 30 and one aged 30 to 40 years, made up the cohort. Blood was collected at multiple timepoints before and after primary and secondary immunization, and bulk PBMC replicates and cell subsets were isolated. Results the study describes overall, beyond this receptor: Because only a couple of donors were included in the study, the extent to which the findings can be generalized is limited. After the booster, most of the clones that had expanded following primary vaccination were detected again (roughly 96% of CD4 and roughly 90% of CD8), which suggests that memory was broadly maintained. Compared with the primary T-cell response, the secondary T-cell response was faster but weaker, reaching its peak on day 5 rather than on day 15. Because abundant contaminating clonotypes from the bulk population could be contained in FACS-sorted repertoires, computational filtering was required. A small share of clonotypes was detected in both CD4 and CD8 compartments, with the overlap likely arising from convergent recombination.

Per the publication, the treatment or condition label means: live attenuated yellow fever vaccine strain. PBMCs were isolated from peripheral blood using a standard Ficoll-Paque protocol. Dynabeads CD4 and CD8 positive selection kits were used to isolate CD4 and CD8 T-cell fractions. TriZol was used to extract RNA from bulk PBMCs, CD4 and CD8 fractions, and dextramer-positive and dextramer-negative fractions. TCR cDNA was synthesized by 5'RACE template switching, which introduced a universal primer site and unique molecular identifiers. Priming for cDNA synthesis came from both the TCR alpha and TCR beta constant segments. Library amplification used two PCR steps, and the second PCR step added sample barcodes and sequencing adapters. Libraries were sequenced on Illumina HiSeq 2500 (2x100 bp) or NovaSeq (2x150 bp). The authors' analysis ran thus. Demultiplexing of reads and collapsing into UMI consensus sequences were performed with MIGEC, and V(D)J alignment was carried out with MiXCR. Clonotypes responding to the vaccine were identified with edgeR on replicate PBMC samples, with the criteria of FDR below 0.01 and a log2 fold change above 5 up to day 15. CD4 or CD8 identity was assigned to each bulk clonotype according to whether the clonotype was present at higher abundance in the sequenced CD4 repertoire or the sequenced CD8 repertoire. TCRdb applied fastp at Q25 and MiXCR to the public reads, then kept only in-frame beta chains. Identical CDR3 proteins give one entry, which carries the most common genes and DNA. TCRdb's processing, not the study's, gives the V and J calls here. This sample has under 300,000 distinct CDR3 sequences in its table, and approximately 6.7% of those were observed once. About 0.95% of the sample goes to the ten largest clones.

The germline V gene supplies CDR1 SGHRS and CDR2 YFSETQ. The V end loses 0 bases and the J end loses 4 bases, and a stretch of 20 bases separates them. The CDR3 runs 18 amino acids, cysteine and phenylalanine included. Just CDR3 DNA is preserved here, 54 bases in frame from base 1. Only a few counts were recorded for this clonotype. The target of this receptor is not known. Base qualities are missing; no much larger clone stands one base away. The chain was built from TRBV5-1 and TRBJ2-1; TRBD2 could be the D gene, as 6 bases match. The sequencing used CD4+ T cells sorted from PBMCs, collected on the day of the yellow fever booster vaccination. This TCR was sampled from a man under 40 who received the YFV17D yellow fever vaccine. The sequenced DNA: TGCGCCAGCAGCTTGGGACCTACCGGGGCGGAGGGATACAATGAGCAGTTCTTC. The resulting protein is CASSLGPTGAEGYNEQFF. The full variable domain, with segments outside the CDR3 supplied by the reference TRBV5-1 and TRBJ2-1 proteins, appears as KAGVTQTPRYLIKTRGQQVTLSCSPISGHRSVSWYQQTPGQGLQFLFEYFSETQRNKGNFPGRFSGRQFSNSRSEMNVSTLELGDSALYLCASSLGPTGAEGYNEQFFGPGTRLTVL.